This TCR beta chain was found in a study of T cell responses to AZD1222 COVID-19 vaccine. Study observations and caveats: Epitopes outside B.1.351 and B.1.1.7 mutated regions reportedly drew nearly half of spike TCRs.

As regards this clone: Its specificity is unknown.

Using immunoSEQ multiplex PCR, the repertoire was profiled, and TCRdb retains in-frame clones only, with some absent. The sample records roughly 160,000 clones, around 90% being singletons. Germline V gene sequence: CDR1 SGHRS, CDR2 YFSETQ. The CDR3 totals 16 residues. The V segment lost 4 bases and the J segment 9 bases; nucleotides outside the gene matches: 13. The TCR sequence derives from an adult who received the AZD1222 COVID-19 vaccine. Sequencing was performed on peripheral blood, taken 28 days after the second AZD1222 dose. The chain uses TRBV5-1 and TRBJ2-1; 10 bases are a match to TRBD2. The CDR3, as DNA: TGCGCCAGCAGCCGACCGACAGCGGGGGGGCTGGGTGAGCAGTTCTTC. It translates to CASSRPTAGGLGEQFF.